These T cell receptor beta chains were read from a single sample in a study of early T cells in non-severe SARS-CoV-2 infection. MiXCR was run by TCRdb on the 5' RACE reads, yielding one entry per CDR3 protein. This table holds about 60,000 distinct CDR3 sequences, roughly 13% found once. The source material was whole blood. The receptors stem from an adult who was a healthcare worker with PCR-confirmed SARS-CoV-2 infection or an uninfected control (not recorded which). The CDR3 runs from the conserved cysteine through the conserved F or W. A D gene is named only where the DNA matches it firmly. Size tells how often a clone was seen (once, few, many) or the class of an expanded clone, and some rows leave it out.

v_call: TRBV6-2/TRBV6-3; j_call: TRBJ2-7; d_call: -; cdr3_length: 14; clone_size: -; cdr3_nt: TGTGCCAGCAGTTATGGGACGGCCGCCTACGAGCAGTACTTC; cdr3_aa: CASSYGTAAYEQYF
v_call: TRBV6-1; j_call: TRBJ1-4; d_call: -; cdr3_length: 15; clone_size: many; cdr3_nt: TGTGCCAGCAGTGGAGGAGGGTCTCTTGGGGAAAAACTGTTTTTT; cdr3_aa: CASSGGGSLGEKLFF
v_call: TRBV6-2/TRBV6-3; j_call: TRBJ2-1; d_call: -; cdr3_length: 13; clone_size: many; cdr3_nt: TGTGCCAGCAGTCATGGACATCTGAATGAGCAGTTCTTC; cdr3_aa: CASSHGHLNEQFF
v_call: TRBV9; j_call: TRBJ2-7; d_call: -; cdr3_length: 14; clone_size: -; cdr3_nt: TGTGCCAGCAGCACTAGCTGGGGGTCCTACGAGCAGTACTTC; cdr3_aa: CASSTSWGSYEQYF
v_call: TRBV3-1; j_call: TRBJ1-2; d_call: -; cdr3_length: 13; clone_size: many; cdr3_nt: TGTGCCAGCAGCCAAGAGACAGGCTATGGCTACACCTTC; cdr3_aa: CASSQETGYGYTF
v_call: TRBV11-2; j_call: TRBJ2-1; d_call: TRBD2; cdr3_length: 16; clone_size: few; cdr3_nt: TGTGCCAGCAGCTTGTCCCGACTAGCGGGAGAAAATGAGCAGTTCTTC; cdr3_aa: CASSLSRLAGENEQFF
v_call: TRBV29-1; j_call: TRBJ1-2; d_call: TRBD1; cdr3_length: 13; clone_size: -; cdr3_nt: TGCAGCGTTGACTTTGACAGGGGCTATGGCTACACCTTC; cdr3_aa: CSVDFDRGYGYTF
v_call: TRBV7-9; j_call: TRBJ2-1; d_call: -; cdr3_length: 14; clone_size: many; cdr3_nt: TGTGCCAGCAGCTTAGGCGCTTTACACAATGAGCAGTTCTTC; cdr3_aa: CASSLGALHNEQFF
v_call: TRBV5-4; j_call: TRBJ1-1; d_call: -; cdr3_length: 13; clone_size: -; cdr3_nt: TGTGCCAGCAGATATGGACAGAACACTGAAGCTTTCTTT; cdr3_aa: CASRYGQNTEAFF
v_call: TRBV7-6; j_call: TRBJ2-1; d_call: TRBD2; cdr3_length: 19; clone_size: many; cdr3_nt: TGTGCCAGTGCCCGGCTGGGACAGGAAAGACTAGCGGGAGTTGGTGAGCAGTTCTTC; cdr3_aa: CASARLGQERLAGVGEQFF
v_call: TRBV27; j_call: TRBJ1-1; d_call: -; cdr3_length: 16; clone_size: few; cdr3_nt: TGTGCCAGCAGTTTATTTCCAGGGAGTGAGGACACTGAAGCTTTCTTT; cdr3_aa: CASSLFPGSEDTEAFF
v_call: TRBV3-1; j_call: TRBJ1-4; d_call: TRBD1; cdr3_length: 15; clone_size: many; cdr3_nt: TGTGCCAGCAGCCGGGCCGGGACAGGGTTGGAAAAACTGTTTTTT; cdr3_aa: CASSRAGTGLEKLFF
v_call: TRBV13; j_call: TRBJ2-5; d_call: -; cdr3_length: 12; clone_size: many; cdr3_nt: TGTGCCAGCAGCCCCACCCCAGGGACCCAGTACTTC; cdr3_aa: CASSPTPGTQYF
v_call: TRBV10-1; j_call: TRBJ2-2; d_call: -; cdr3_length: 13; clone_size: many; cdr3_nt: TGCGCCAGCAGTGTTATCAACACCGGGGAGCTGTTTTTT; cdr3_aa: CASSVINTGELFF
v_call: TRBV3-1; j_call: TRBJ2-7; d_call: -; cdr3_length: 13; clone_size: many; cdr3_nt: TGTGCCAGCAGCCAGCACGCCACCTACGAGCAGTACTTC; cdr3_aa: CASSQHATYEQYF
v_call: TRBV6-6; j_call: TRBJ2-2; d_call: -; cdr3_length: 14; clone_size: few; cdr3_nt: TGTGCCAGCAGTTATATGCGGGACATCGGGGAGCTGTTTTTT; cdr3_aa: CASSYMRDIGELFF
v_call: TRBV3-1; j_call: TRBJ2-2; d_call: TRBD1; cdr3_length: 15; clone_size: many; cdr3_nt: TGTGCCAGCAGCCGTGTCAGGGGGCGAAGCGGGGAGCTGTTTTTT; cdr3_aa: CASSRVRGRSGELFF
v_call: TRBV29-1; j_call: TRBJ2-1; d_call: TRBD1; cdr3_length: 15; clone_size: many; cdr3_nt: TGCAGCGTTGAAACAGCAGGGGGCTCCTACAATGAGCAGTTCTTC; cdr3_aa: CSVETAGGSYNEQFF
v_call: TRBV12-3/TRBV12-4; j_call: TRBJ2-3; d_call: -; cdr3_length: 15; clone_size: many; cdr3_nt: TGTGCCAGCAGTCCCCGGACCAGTCCAACAGATACGCAGTATTTT; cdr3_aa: CASSPRTSPTDTQYF
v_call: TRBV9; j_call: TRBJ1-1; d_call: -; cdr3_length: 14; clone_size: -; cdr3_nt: TGTGCCAGCAGCCCCCCGGCAGGCTCCACTGAAGCTTTCTTT; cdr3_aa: CASSPPAGSTEAFF
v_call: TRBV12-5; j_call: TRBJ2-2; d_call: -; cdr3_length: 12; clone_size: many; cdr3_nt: TGTGCTAGTGGCCCGAACACCGGGGAGCTGTTTTTT; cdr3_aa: CASGPNTGELFF
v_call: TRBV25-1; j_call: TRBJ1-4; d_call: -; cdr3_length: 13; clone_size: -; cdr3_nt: -; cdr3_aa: CASSGGRSGNCFF
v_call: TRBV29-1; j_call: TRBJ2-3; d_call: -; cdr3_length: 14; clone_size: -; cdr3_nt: TGCAGCGTAAAATTATCCAGGGGGGCAGATACGCAGTATTTT; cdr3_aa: CSVKLSRGADTQYF
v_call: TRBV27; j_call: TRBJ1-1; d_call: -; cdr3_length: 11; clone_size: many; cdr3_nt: TGTGCCAGCAGTTCGGTTGGGCGAGCTTTCTTT; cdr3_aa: CASSSVGRAFF
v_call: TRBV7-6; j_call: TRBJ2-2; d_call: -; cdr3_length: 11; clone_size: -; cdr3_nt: TGTGCCAGCGGAACAACCGGGGAGCTGTTTTTT; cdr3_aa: CASGTTGELFF
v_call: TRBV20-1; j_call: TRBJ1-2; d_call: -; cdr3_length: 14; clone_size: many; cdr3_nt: TGCAGTGCTAGACCACCGCAGGGTCACTATGGCTACACCTTC; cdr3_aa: CSARPPQGHYGYTF
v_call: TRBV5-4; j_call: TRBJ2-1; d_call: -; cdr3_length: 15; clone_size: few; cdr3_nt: TGTGCCAGCAGCTTGTGGGCAGTCTCCTACAATGAGCAGTTCTTC; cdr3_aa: CASSLWAVSYNEQFF
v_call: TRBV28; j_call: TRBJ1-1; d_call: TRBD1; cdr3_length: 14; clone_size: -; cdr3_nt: TGTGCCAGCAGTCACCAGGGGGCAGGCACTGAAGCTTTCTTT; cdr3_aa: CASSHQGAGTEAFF
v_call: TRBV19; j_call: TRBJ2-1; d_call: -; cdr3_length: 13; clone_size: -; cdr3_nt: TGTGCCAGTAGTATCGGGACCTACAATGAGCAGTTCTTC; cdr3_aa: CASSIGTYNEQFF
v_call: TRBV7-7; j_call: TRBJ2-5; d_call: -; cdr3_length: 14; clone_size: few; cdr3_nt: TGTGCTAGCAGCTACTCGGACATTCAAGAGACCCAGTACTTC; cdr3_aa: CASSYSDIQETQYF
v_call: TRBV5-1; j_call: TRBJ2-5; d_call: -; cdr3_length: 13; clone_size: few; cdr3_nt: TGCGCCAGCAGCTCCGGGCCCTGGGAGACCCAGTACTTC; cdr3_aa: CASSSGPWETQYF
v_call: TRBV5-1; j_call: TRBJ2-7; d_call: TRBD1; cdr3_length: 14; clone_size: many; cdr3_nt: TGCGCCAGCGGAACCGGGACAGTCATCTACGAGCAGTACTTC; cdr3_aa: CASGTGTVIYEQYF
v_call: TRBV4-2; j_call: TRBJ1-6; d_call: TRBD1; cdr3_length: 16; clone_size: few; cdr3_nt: TGTGCCAGCAGCCGTCATGGACAGGGAAGTAATTCACCCCTCCACTTT; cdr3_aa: CASSRHGQGSNSPLHF
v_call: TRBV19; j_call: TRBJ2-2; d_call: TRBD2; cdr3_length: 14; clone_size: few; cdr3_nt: TGTGCCAGTAGTAAACTAGCGAGCACCGGGGAGCTGTTTTTT; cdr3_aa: CASSKLASTGELFF
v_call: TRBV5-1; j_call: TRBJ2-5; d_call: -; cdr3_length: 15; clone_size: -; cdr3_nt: TGCGCCAGCAGCCACCGGGACGGGGGACGAGAGACCCAGTACTTC; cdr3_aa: CASSHRDGGRETQYF
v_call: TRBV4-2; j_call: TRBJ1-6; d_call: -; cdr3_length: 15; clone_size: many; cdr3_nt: TGTGCCAGCAGCCAAGCCGGGACTGGTAATTCACCCCTCCACTTT; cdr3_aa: CASSQAGTGNSPLHF
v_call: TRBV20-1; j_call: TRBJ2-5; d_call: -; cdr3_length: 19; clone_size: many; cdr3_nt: TGCAGTGCTATACATGCCGTAATGCTAGCGCCTGCTTACCAAGAGACCCAGTACTTC; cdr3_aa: CSAIHAVMLAPAYQETQYF
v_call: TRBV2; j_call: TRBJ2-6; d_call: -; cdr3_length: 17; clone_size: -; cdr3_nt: TGTGCCAGCTCTCCGGACCAGGGGATCTCTGGGGCCAACGTCCTGACTTTC; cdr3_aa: CASSPDQGISGANVLTF
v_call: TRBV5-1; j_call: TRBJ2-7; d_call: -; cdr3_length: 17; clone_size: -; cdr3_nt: TGCGCCAGCAGCTTGGGGCCTACAGGGTCCCTCTCCTACGAGCAGTACTTC; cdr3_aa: CASSLGPTGSLSYEQYF
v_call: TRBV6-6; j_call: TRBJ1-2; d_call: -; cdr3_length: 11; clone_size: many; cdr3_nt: TGTGCCACTACGGACAACTATGGCTACACCTTC; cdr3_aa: CATTDNYGYTF
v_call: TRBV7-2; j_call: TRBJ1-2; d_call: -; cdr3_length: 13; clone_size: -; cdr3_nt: TGTGCCAGCAGCTCTCGACAGCCCGAGCGGCCCACCTTC; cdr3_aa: CASSSRQPERPTF
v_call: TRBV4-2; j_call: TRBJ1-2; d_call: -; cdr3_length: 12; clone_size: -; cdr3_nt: TGTGCCAGCAGCCAAAACCCCTATGGCTACACCTTC; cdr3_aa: CASSQNPYGYTF
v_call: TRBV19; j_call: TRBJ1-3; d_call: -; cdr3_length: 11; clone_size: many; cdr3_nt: TGTGCCAGTAGTACGGCGGGGGGCATATATTTT; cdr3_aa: CASSTAGGIYF
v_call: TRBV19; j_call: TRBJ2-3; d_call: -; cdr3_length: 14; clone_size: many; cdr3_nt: TGTGCCAGTAGTACCCCACAGGGCCTGGATACGCAGTATTTT; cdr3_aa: CASSTPQGLDTQYF
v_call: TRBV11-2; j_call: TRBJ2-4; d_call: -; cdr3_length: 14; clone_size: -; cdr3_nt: TGTGCCAGCAGCTTGAGTCTAGCCAAAAACATTCAGTACTTC; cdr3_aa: CASSLSLAKNIQYF
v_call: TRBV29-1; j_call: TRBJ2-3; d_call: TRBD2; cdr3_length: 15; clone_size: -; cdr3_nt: TGCAGCGCTACTGAGCGGGACCCAAGCACAGATACGCAGTATTTT; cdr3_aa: CSATERDPSTDTQYF
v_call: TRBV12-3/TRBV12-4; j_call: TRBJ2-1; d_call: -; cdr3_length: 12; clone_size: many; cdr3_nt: TGTGCCAGCAGTTTTGGGCCCCATGAGCAGTTCTTC; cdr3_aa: CASSFGPHEQFF
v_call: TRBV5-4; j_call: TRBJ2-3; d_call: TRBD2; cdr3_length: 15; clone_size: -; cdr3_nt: TGTGCCAGCACCCGTCGAGCGGGAGTATCAGATACGCAGTATTTT; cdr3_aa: CASTRRAGVSDTQYF
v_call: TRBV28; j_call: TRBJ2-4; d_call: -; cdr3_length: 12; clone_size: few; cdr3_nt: TGTGCCAGCAGTGACTCCGGCAGAGGGGATGACTTC; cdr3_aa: CASSDSGRGDDF
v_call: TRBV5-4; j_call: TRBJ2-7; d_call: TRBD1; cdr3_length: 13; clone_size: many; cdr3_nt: TGTGCCAGCAGCGAACAGGGGTTCTACGAGCAGTACTTC; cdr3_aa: CASSEQGFYEQYF